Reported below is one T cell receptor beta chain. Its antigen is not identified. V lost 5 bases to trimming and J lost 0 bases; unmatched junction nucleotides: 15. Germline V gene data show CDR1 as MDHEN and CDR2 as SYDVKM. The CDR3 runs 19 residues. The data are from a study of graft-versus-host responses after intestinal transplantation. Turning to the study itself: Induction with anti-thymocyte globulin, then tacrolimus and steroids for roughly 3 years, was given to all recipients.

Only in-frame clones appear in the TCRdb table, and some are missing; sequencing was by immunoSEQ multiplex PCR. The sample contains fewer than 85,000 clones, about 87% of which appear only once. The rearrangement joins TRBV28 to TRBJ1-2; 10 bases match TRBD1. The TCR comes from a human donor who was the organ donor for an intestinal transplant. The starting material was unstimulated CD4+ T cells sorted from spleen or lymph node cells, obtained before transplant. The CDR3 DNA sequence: TGTGCCAGCAGTATATCTTCGACAGGGGGCGGGGAGGCTAACTATGGCTACACCTTC. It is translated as CASSISSTGGGEANYGYTF.